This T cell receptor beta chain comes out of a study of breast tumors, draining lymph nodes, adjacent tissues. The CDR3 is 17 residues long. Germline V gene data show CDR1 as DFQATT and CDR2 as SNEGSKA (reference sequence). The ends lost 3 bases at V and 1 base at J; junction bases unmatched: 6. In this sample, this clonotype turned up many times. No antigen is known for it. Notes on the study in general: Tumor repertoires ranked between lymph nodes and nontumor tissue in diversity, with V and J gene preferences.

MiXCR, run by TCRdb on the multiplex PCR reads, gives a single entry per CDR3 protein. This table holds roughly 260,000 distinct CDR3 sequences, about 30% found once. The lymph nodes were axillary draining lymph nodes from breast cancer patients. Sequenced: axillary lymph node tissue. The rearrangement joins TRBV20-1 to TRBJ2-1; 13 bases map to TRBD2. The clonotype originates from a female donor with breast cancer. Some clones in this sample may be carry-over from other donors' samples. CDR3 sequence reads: CSARSATSGRSYNEQFF. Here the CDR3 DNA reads TGCAGTGCTAGGTCCGCGACTAGCGGGAGGTCCTACAATGAGCAGTTCTTC.